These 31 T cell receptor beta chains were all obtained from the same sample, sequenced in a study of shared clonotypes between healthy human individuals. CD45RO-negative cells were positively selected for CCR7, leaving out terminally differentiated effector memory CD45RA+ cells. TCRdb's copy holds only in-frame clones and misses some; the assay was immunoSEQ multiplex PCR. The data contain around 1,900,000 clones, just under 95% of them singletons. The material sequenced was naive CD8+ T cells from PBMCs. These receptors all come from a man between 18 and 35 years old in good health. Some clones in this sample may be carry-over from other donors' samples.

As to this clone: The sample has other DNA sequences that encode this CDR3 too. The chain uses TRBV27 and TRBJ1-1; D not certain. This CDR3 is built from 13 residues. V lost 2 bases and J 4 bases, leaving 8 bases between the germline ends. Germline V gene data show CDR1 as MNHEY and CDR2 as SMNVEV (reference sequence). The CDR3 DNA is TGTGCCAGCAGTTTACTGGGAGGCACTGAAGCTTTCTTT. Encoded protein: CASSLLGGTEAFF.

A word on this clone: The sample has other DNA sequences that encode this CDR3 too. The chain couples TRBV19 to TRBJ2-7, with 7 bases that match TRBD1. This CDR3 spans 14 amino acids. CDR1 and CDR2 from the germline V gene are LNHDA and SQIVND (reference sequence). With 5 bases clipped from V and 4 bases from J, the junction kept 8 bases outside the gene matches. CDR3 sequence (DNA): TGTGCCAGTAGTCCGCGACAGGGATCATACGAGCAGTACTTC. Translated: CASSPRQGSYEQYF.

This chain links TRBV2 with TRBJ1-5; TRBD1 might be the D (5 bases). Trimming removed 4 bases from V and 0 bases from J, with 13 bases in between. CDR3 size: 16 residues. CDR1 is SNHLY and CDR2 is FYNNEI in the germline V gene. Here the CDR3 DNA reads TGTGCCAGCAGTGTGAGACAGACACATAGCAATCAGCCCCAGCATTTT. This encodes CASSVRQTHSNQPQHF.

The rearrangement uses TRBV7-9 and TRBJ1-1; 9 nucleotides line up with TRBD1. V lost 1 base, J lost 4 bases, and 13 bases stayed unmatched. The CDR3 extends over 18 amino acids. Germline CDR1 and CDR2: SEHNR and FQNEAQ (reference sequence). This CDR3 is CASSLGGRQGESGTEAFF. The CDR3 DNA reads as TGTGCCAGCAGCTTAGGTGGAAGACAGGGGGAGAGTGGCACTGAAGCTTTCTTT.

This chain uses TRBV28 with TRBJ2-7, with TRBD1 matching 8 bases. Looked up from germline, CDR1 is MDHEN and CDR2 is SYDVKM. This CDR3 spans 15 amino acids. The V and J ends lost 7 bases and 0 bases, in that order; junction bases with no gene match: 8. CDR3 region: CASNPETGVSYEQYF. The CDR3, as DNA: TGTGCCAGCAACCCCGAGACAGGGGTCTCCTACGAGCAGTACTTC.

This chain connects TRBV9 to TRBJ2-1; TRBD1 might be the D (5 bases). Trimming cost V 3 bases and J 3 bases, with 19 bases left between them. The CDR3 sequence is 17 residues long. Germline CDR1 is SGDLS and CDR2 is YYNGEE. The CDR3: CASSATTTHRFYNEQFF. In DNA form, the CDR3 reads TGTGCCAGCAGCGCCACCACCACTCACAGGTTCTACAATGAGCAGTTCTTC.

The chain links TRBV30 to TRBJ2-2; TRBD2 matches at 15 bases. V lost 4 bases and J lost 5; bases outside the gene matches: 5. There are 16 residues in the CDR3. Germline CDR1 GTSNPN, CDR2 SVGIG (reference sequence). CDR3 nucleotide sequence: TGTGCCTGGATCGGGACTAGCGGGAGGTATACCGGGGAGCTGTTTTTT. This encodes CAWIGTSGRYTGELFF.

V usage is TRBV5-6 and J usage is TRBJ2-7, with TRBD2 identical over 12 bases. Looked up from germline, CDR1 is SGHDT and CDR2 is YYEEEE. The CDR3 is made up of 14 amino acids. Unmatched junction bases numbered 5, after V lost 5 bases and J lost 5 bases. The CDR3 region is CASRLTSGRNEQYF. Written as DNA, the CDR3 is TGTGCCAGCAGATTGACTAGCGGGAGAAACGAGCAGTACTTC.

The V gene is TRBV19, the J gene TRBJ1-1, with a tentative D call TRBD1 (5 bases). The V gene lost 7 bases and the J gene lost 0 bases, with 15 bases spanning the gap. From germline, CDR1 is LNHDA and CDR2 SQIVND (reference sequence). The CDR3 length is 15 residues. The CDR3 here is CASTDPWGLNTEAFF. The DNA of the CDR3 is TGTGCCAGTACCGATCCATGGGGGTTGAACACTGAAGCTTTCTTT.

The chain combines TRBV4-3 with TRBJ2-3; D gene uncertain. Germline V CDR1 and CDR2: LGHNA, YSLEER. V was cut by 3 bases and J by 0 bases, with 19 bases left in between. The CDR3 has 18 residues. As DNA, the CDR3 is TGCGCCAGCAGCCAGAACGATGAAGTGCATACTAGCACAGATACGCAGTATTTT. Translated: CASSQNDEVHTSTDTQYF.

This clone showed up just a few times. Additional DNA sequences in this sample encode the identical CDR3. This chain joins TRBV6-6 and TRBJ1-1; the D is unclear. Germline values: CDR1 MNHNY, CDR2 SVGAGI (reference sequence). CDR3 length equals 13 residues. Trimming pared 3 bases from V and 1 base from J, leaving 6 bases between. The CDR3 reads CASSYGGNTEAFF. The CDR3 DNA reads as TGTGCCAGCAGTTATGGAGGGAACACTGAAGCTTTCTTT.

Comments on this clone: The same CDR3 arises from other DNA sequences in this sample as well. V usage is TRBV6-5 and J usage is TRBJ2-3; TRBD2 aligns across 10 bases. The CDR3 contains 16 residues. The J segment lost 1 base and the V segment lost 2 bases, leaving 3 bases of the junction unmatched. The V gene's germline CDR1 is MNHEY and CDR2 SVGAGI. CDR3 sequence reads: CASSYLAGVGTDTQYF. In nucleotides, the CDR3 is TGTGCCAGCAGTTACCTAGCGGGAGTGGGCACAGATACGCAGTATTTT.

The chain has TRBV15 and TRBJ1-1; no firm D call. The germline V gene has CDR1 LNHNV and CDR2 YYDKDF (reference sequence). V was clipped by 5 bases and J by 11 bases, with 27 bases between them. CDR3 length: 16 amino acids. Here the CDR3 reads CATSGPDEGLLGKAFF. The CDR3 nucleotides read TGTGCCACCAGCGGACCGGACGAGGGCCTGTTAGGAAAGGCTTTCTTT.

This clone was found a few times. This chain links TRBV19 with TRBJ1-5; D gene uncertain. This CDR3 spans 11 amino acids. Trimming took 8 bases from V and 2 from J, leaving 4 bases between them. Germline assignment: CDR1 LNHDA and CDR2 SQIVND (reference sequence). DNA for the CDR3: TGTGCCAGTGGGGGCAATCAGCCCCAGCATTTT. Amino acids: CASGGNQPQHF.

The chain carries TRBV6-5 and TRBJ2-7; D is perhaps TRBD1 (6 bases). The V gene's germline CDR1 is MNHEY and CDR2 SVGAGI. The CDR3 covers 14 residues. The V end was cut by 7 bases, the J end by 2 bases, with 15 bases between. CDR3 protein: CASNLIQGPYEQYF. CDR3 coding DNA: TGTGCCAGCAACCTAATACAGGGTCCCTACGAGCAGTACTTC.

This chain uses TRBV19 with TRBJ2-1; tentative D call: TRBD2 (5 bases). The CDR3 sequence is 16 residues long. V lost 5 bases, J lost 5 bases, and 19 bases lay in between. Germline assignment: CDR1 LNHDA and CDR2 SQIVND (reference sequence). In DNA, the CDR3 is TGTGCCAGTAGTGAGCGAAGGGAGATGGTCGACAATGAGCAGTTCTTC. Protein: CASSERREMVDNEQFF.

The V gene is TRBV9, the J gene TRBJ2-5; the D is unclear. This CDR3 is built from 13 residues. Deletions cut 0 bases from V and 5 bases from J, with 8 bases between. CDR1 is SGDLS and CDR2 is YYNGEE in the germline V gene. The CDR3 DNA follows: TGTGCCAGCAGCGTAGCTACCCGCGAGACCCAGTACTTC. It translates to CASSVATRETQYF.

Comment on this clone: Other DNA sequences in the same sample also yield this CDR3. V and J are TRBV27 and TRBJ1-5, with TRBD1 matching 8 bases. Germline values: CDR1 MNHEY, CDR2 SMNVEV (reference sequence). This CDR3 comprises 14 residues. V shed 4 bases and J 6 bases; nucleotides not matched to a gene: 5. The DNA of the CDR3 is TGTGCCAGCAGTTACACAGGGGGAGGTCAGCCCCAGCATTTT. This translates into CASSYTGGGQPQHF.

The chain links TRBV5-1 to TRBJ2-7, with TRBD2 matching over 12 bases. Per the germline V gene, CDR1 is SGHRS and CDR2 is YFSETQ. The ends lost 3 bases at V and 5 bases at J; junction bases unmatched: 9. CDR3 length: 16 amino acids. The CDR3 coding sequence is TGCGCCAGCAGCTCGACCGCTAGCGGGAGGGCCCACGAGCAGTACTTC. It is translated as CASSSTASGRAHEQYF.

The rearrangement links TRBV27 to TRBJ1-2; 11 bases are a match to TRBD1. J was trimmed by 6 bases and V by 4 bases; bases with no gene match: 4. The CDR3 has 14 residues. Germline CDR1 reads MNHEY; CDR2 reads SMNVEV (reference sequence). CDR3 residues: CASSSGQGADGYTF. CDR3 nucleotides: TGTGCCAGCAGTTCCGGACAGGGGGCGGATGGCTACACCTTC.

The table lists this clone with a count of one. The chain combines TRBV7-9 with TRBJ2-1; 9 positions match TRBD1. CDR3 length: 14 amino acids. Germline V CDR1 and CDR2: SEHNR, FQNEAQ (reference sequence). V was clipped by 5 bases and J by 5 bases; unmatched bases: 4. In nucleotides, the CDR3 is TGTGCCAGCAGCATAAGACAGGGGGACAATGAGCAGTTCTTC. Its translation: CASSIRQGDNEQFF.

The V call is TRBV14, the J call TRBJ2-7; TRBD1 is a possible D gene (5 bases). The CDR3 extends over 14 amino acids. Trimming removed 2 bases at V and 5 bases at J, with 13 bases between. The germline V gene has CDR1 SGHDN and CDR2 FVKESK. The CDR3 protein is CASSQPGWSNEQYF. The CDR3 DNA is TGTGCCAGCAGCCAACCAGGGTGGTCTAACGAGCAGTACTTC.

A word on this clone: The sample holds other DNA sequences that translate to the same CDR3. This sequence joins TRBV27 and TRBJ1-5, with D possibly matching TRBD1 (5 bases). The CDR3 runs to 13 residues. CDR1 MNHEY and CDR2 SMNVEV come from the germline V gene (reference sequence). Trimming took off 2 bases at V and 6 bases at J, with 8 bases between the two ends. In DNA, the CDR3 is TGTGCCAGCAGTTTAATCGGGGGTCAGCCCCAGCATTTT. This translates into CASSLIGGQPQHF.

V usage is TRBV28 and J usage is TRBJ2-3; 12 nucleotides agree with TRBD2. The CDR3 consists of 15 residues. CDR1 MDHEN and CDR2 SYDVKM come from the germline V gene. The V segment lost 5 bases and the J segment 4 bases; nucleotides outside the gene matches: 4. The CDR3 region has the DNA TGTGCCAGCAGTCGACTAGCGGGAGAGGCAGATACGCAGTATTTT. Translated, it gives CASSRLAGEADTQYF.

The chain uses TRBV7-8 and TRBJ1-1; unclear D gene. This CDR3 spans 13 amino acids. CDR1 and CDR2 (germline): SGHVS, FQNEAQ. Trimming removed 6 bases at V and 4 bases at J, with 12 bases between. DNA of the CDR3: TGTGCCAGCAGTACCGCAACCATCACTGAAGCTTTCTTT. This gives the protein CASSTATITEAFF. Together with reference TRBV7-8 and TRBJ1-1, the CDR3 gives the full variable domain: GAGVSQSPRYKVAKRGQDVALRCDPISGHVSLFWYQQALGQGPEFLTYFQNEAQLDKSGLPSDRFFAERPEGSVSTLKIQRTQQEDSAVYLCASSTATITEAFFGQGTRLTVV.

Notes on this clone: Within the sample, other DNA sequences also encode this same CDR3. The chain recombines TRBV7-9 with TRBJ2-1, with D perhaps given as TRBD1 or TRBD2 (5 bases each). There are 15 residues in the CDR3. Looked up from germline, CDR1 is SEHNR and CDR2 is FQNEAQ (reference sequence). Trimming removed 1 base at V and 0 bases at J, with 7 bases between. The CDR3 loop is CASSLGGYSYNEQFF. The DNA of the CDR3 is TGTGCCAGCAGCTTAGGGGGGTACTCCTACAATGAGCAGTTCTTC.

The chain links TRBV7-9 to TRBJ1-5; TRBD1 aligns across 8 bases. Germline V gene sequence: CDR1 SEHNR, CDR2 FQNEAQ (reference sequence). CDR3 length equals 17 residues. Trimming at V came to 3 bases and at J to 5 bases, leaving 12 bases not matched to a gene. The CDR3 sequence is CASSFQIPGQVDQPQHF. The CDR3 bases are TGTGCCAGCAGCTTTCAAATTCCGGGACAGGTGGATCAGCCCCAGCATTTT.

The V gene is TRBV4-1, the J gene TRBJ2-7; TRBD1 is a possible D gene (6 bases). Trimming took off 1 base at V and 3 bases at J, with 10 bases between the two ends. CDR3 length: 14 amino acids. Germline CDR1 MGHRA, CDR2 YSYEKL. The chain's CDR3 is CASSQVGQFYEQYF. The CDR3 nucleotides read TGCGCCAGCAGCCAAGTCGGACAGTTCTACGAGCAGTACTTC.

The CDR3 coding sequence is TGTGCCAGCAGCGTAGGCGGGGCGTTGGAGCAGTTCTTC. Its protein is CASSVGGALEQFF. The chain links TRBV9 to TRBJ2-1, with D tentatively TRBD2 (6 bases). The CDR3 contains 13 residues. V shed 0 bases and J shed 10 bases, with 11 bases lying between them. Germline CDR1 and CDR2: SGDLS and YYNGEE.

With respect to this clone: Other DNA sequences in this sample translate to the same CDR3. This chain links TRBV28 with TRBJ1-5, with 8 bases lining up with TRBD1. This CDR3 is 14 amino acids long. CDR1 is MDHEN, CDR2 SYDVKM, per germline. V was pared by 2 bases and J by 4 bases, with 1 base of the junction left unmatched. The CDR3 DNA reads TGTGCCAGCAGTTTAAGGGACAGGAATCAGCCCCAGCATTTT. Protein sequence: CASSLRDRNQPQHF.

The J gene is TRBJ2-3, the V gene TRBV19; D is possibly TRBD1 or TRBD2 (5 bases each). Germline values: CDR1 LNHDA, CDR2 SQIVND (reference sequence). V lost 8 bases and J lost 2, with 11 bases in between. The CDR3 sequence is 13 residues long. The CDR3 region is CASCRGLTDTQYF. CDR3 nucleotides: TGTGCCAGTTGTCGGGGCCTCACAGATACGCAGTATTTT.